This entry features one T cell receptor (beta chain) sequence. Its antigen is as yet unknown. This sample was taken from a study of cytomegalovirus exposure and HLA in healthy donors. The CDR3 has 15 residues. Germline V gives CDR1 SNHLY, CDR2 FYNNEI. Trimming took off 5 bases at V and 7 bases at J, with 15 bases between the two ends. Amplification used 60 Vbeta primers and 13 Jbeta primers. Profiling relied on immunoSEQ multiplex PCR, and the TCRdb table lists in-frame clones only, not all of them. Altogether fewer than 200,000 clones are present, roughly 76% being singletons, with the ten largest covering under 15%. Overall study findings and caveats: Common viral pathogens seemed to be connected with several of the most significant clusters, according to a later analysis.

Each of the donors was a healthy bone marrow donor. In nominal health when sampled, donors likely had unrecorded immune exposures nonetheless. Sequencing input: PBMCs. The sequence derives from a woman in her fifties or sixties in good health and CMV-seronegative. The chain uses TRBV2 and TRBJ1-6, with a weak D call TRBD1 (6 bases). The CDR3 here is CASSRRKGENSPLHF. The CDR3 nucleotides read TGTGCCAGCAGTAGACGGAAGGGGGAGAATTCACCCCTCCACTTT.